Shown below are 28 T cell receptor beta chains from a single sample sequenced in a study of regulatory T cells in long-lasting Graves disease. Time point described: newly diagnosed GD, antithyroid drugs for less than 3 months. RNA isolated from PBMCs was used to make the TCR library. HTBI primers from iRepertoire and Arm-PCR of CDR3 regions yielded the TCR beta libraries. TCRdb itself ran the multiplex PCR reads through MiXCR, one entry per CDR3 protein. The table shows roughly 250,000 distinct CDR3 sequences, with 15% to 20% occurring only once. This sample also appeared in a second study, on T cells in Graves' hyperthyroidism and ophthalmopathy.

Material: peripheral blood mononuclear cells (PBMCs), obtained at new diagnosis, from a patient treated with antithyroid drugs. Every receptor here comes from a woman aged 25-40 years with Graves disease.

This clonotype was detected ten times or more. The chain combines TRBV7-9 with TRBJ1-2, with D perhaps TRBD1 (6 bases). Between the trimmed V and J ends, which lost 2 bases and 3 bases, there was a span of 16 bases. The CDR3 loop spans 16 amino acids. Germline values: CDR1 SEHNR, CDR2 FQNEAQ (reference sequence). The CDR3 region is CASSLPVRGPYYGYTF. Written as DNA, the CDR3 is TGTGCCAGCAGCTTACCGGTTCGGGGGCCCTACTATGGCTACACCTTC.

In this sample, this clonotype turned up many times. V is TRBV6-4 and J is TRBJ1-1; 7 nucleotides match TRBD1. The CDR3 sequence is 14 residues long. Germline trimming cut 6 bases from V and 7 bases from J; bases unmatched to any gene: 11. Germline V gene sequence: CDR1 MRHNA, CDR2 SNTAGT. CDR3 protein: CASRPDREWGEAFF. The CDR3 bases are TGTGCCAGCAGGCCCGACAGGGAATGGGGTGAAGCTTTCTTT.

The V and J genes are TRBV5-6 and TRBJ1-5, with D tentatively TRBD1 (6 bases). The CDR3 has 15 residues. Deletions cut 2 bases from V and 5 bases from J, with 14 bases between. Germline lookup yields CDR1 SGHDT and CDR2 YYEEEE. The CDR3 bases are TGTGCCAGCAGCTTCGGGGTTTCAGGGGATCAGCCCCAGCATTTT. Translating it yields CASSFGVSGDQPQHF.

This clonotype occurred many times. V is TRBV5-1 and J is TRBJ2-5; D is unclear. CDR1 and CDR2 (germline): SGHRS, YFSETQ. This CDR3 has 13 amino acids. Deletions cut 1 base from V and 4 bases from J, with 8 bases between. The CDR3 loop reads CASSLTSRETQYF. The CDR3, as DNA: TGCGCCAGCAGCTTGACTTCCCGAGAGACCCAGTACTTC.

This clonotype was detected only a few times. This chain uses TRBV12-3 or TRBV12-4 with TRBJ1-1, with D tentatively TRBD1 (5 bases). The CDR3 consists of 14 residues. Deletions cut 4 bases from V and 1 base from J, with 10 bases between. In DNA form, the CDR3 reads TGTGCCAGCAGTTCGGGGGTGAGGAACACTGAAGCTTTCTTT. Its protein product is CASSSGVRNTEAFF.

The chain uses TRBV12-3 or TRBV12-4 and TRBJ1-4; TRBD1 is a possible D gene (5 bases). The V end was cut by 6 bases, the J end by 6 bases, with 14 bases between. This CDR3 has 14 amino acids. The chain's CDR3 is CASSAVGGDEKLFF. The CDR3 DNA follows: TGTGCCAGCAGCGCGGTGGGGGGGGATGAAAAACTGTTTTTT.

This clonotype has at least ten counts. The chain is built from TRBV3-1 and TRBJ1-2; no firm D call. Between the trimmed V and J ends, which lost 7 bases and 0 bases, there was a span of 18 bases. This CDR3 has 16 amino acids. The germline gives CDR1 LGHDT, CDR2 YNNKEL (reference sequence). The CDR3 loop reads CASTSTYETPNYGYTF. CDR3 coding DNA: TGTGCCAGCACCTCAACCTACGAAACTCCTAACTATGGCTACACCTTC.

This clonotype has ten or more counts. The CDR3 DNA is TGCGCCAGCAGCCAAGATATGGGACGGACGAATCAGCCCCAGCATTTT. Amino acids: CASSQDMGRTNQPQHF. The chain couples TRBV4-1 to TRBJ1-5, with D possibly matching TRBD1 (5 bases). V dropped 0 bases and J dropped 4 bases, with 13 bases sitting between them. The V gene's germline CDR1 is MGHRA and CDR2 YSYEKL. The CDR3 covers 16 residues.

This clonotype was counted between two and nine times. This chain uses TRBV19 with TRBJ1-5; D may be TRBD1 (6 bases). V lost 7 bases, J lost 3 bases, and 10 bases lay in between. There are 13 residues in the CDR3. Germline CDR1 reads LNHDA; CDR2 reads SQIVND (reference sequence). As DNA, the CDR3 is TGTGCCAGTAACCGGGACATCAATCAGCCCCAGCATTTT. Residues: CASNRDINQPQHF.

This clonotype was detected only a few times. This sequence joins TRBV6-1 and TRBJ2-7; D is unclear. Germline V gives CDR1 MNHNS, CDR2 SASEGT. V lost 6 bases and J 2 bases, leaving 11 bases between the germline ends. This CDR3 is 13 amino acids long. CDR3 DNA: TGTGCCAGCAGGCCAATTGGCCCCTACGAGCAGTACTTC. The encoded protein is CASRPIGPYEQYF.

Of note for this clonotype: A far larger clone is just one base off, so this is likely a read error. The rearrangement joins TRBV2 to TRBJ2-1; 11 bases fit TRBD2. The trim removed 8 bases at V and 10 bases at J, leaving 13 bases unmatched. CDR3 length: 15 amino acids. The germline CDR1 and CDR2 sequences are SNHLY and FYNNEI. The CDR3 is CASSVLAGGYYEQFF. DNA of the CDR3: TGTGCCAGCTCCGTTCTAGCGGGGGGATACTACGAGCAGTTCTTC.

This clonotype was detected many times. V is TRBV7-6 and J is TRBJ1-1; D gene ambiguous. CDR3 length equals 14 residues. The germline gives CDR1 SGHVS, CDR2 FNYEAQ. The V gene lost 5 bases and the J gene lost 1 base, with 11 bases spanning the gap. The CDR3 sequence: CASSPRSENTEAFF. The CDR3 DNA sequence: TGTGCCAGCAGCCCTAGGAGCGAGAACACTGAAGCTTTCTTT. The variable domain in full, with the rest retrieved from reference TRBV7-6 and TRBJ1-1, is GAGVSQSPRYKVTKRGQDVALRCDPISGHVSLYWYRQALGQGPEFLTYFNYEAQQDKSGLPNDRFSAERPEGSISTLTIQRTEQRDSAMYRCASSPRSENTEAFFGQGTRLTVV.

To note about this clonotype: This could be a read error, since a much larger clone is one nucleotide away. The rearrangement links TRBV11-3 to TRBJ1-2, with D maybe TRBD1 (5 bases). The CDR3 is made up of 17 amino acids. CDR1 is SGHNT, CDR2 YENEEA, per germline. V was cut by 9 bases and J by 8 bases, with 31 bases left in between. CDR3 sequence: CASHLHSTGAGPKGYTF. The CDR3 region has the DNA TGTGCCAGTCACCTTCACTCAACCGGGGCGGGCCCAAAGGGCTACACCTTC.

J is TRBJ1-5 and V is TRBV19; weak D call: TRBD1 (5 bases). CDR1 and CDR2 from the germline V gene are LNHDA and SQIVND (reference sequence). The CDR3 covers 14 residues. V lost 5 bases and J 3 bases, leaving 11 bases between the germline ends. The CDR3 DNA is TGTGCCAGTAGTGCGACAGTGGTCAATCAGCCCCAGCATTTT. Amino acids: CASSATVVNQPQHF.

This clonotype was seen ten or more times. The V call is TRBV6-2 or TRBV6-3, the J call TRBJ2-7; TRBD1 matches at 7 bases. The CDR3 length is 14 residues. Germline CDR1 is MNHEY and CDR2 is SVGEGT. V was pared by 6 bases and J by 3 bases, with 8 bases of the junction left unmatched. Here the CDR3 reads CASRKRGLDYEQYF. Here the CDR3 DNA reads TGTGCCAGCAGGAAAAGGGGGCTTGACTACGAGCAGTACTTC.

The chain carries TRBV4-1 and TRBJ2-3, with 8 nucleotides matching TRBD2. CDR3 length equals 17 residues. Germline CDR1 MGHRA, CDR2 YSYEKL. Trimming cost V 0 bases and J 2 bases; bases outside gene matches: 7. DNA for the CDR3: TGCGCCAGCAGCCAAGATGGCGCGGGGGGCCACACAGATACGCAGTATTTT. Encoded protein: CASSQDGAGGHTDTQYF.

This clonotype came up many times. The chain uses TRBV19 and TRBJ1-5; D is possibly TRBD1 (5 bases). The germline V gene has CDR1 LNHDA and CDR2 SQIVND (reference sequence). CDR3 size: 16 residues. The germline V and J ends were trimmed by 3 bases and 1 base, with 13 bases remaining between them. CDR3 amino acids: CASSIWGDQSNQPQHF. The CDR3 DNA follows: TGTGCCAGTAGTATCTGGGGGGATCAGAGCAATCAGCCCCAGCATTTT.

On this clonotype: This may be a read error: a much more frequent sequence differs by one nucleotide. It is likely a read error, because the conserved phenylalanine at the end of the CDR3 is missing. The chain recombines TRBV2 with TRBJ2-3, with D perhaps matching TRBD1 (5 bases). Germline V gives CDR1 SNHLY, CDR2 FYNNEI. This CDR3 is 13 amino acids long. Trimming removed 11 bases at V and 5 bases at J, with 17 bases between. CDR3 nucleotides: TGTGCCGGACCAGACAGCCCCGGAGATACGCAGTATCTT. This translates into CAGPDSPGDTQYL.

This clonotype was observed a few times. This chain links TRBV9 with TRBJ2-1; D may be TRBD2 (6 bases). V was pared by 0 bases and J by 1 base, with 11 bases between. In germline, CDR1 is SGDLS, CDR2 YYNGEE. CDR3 length equals 16 residues. CDR3 sequence: CASSVVAVPSYNEQFF. The CDR3, as DNA: TGTGCCAGCAGCGTAGTAGCGGTACCTTCCTACAATGAGCAGTTCTTC.

At least ten counts were recorded for this clonotype. V usage is TRBV5-1 and J usage is TRBJ2-5; TRBD2 agrees at 12 bases. With 6 bases clipped from V and 5 bases from J, the junction kept 5 bases outside the gene matches. Germline CDR1 SGHRS, CDR2 YFSETQ. The CDR3 has 14 amino acids. This CDR3 reads CASTLAGGQETQYF. The CDR3 DNA is TGCGCCAGCACACTAGCGGGGGGCCAGGAGACCCAGTACTTC. The full variable domain, its missing parts supplied by reference TRBV5-1 and TRBJ2-5, is KAGVTQTPRYLIKTRGQQVTLSCSPISGHRSVSWYQQTPGQGLQFLFEYFSETQRNKGNFPGRFSGRQFSNSRSEMNVSTLELGDSALYLCASTLAGGQETQYFGPGTRLLVL.

This clonotype was observed at least ten times. The genes are TRBV7-9 and TRBJ1-4; D is unresolved. The V and J ends lost 3 bases and 4 bases respectively, with 9 bases between them. The CDR3 consists of 14 residues. Per germline, CDR1 SEHNR and CDR2 FQNEAQ (reference sequence). CDR3 sequence (DNA): TGTGCCAGCAGCTTGGACGGGATTAATGAAAAACTGTTTTTT. Amino acids: CASSLDGINEKLFF.

The V call is TRBV5-6, the J call TRBJ2-6; D remains ambiguous. Germline V gene sequence: CDR1 SGHDT, CDR2 YYEEEE. This CDR3 comprises 16 residues. V lost 5 bases and J 0 bases, leaving 12 bases between the germline ends. The CDR3 nucleotides read TGTGCCAGCAGGCTAATTGACAACTCTGGGGCCAACGTCCTGACTTTC. It specifies CASRLIDNSGANVLTF.

Many counts were recorded for this clonotype. The chain uses TRBV6-2 or TRBV6-3 and TRBJ1-5; the D gene is possibly TRBD1 (6 bases). Germline CDR1 is MNHEY and CDR2 is SVGEGT. The ends were cut back, 5 bases at V and 7 bases at J, with 18 bases in the middle. The CDR3 has 15 amino acids. The CDR3 DNA is TGTGCCAGCAGTGAATCCCTCGGGGGCAGGCAGCCCCAGCATTTT. Its translation is CASSESLGGRQPQHF.

This clonotype was detected many times. This chain uses TRBV2 with TRBJ2-5, with 7 bases that match TRBD2. CDR3 length: 14 amino acids. V was pared by 6 bases and J by 5 bases, with 9 bases of the junction left unmatched. From germline, CDR1 is SNHLY and CDR2 FYNNEI. CDR3 in amino acids: CASRVSGFPETQYF. In nucleotides, the CDR3 is TGTGCCAGCAGGGTTAGCGGGTTCCCGGAGACCCAGTACTTC. The whole variable domain, remainder taken from reference TRBV2 and TRBJ2-5, is EPEVTQTPSHQVTQMGQEVILRCVPISNHLYFYWYRQILGQKVEFLVSFYNNEISEKSEIFDDQFSVERPDGSNFTLKIRSTKLEDSAMYFCASRVSGFPETQYFGPGTRLLVL.

This clonotype has ten or more counts. The chain links TRBV5-1 to TRBJ2-7, with D perhaps matching TRBD2 (6 bases). This CDR3 has 13 amino acids. Trimming shortened V by 2 bases and J by 4 bases, and 10 bases separated the two germline ends. Germline-derived CDR1 and CDR2 are SGHRS and YFSETQ. In nucleotides, the CDR3 is TGCGCCAGCAGCTTTGAGCGGGTGTACGAGCAGTACTTC. Amino acid sequence: CASSFERVYEQYF.

This clonotype was seen more than once but under ten times. The J gene is TRBJ2-2, the V gene TRBV27; unclear D gene. Deletions cut 2 bases from V and 3 bases from J, with 7 bases between. The V gene's germline CDR1 is MNHEY and CDR2 SMNVEV (reference sequence). This CDR3 has 14 amino acids. CDR3 bases: TGTGCCAGCAGTTTAATGGGGTACACCGGGGAGCTGTTTTTT. It specifies CASSLMGYTGELFF.

Comment on this clonotype: A clone one base away is much larger, so this may be a read error. This chain links TRBV5-1 with TRBJ2-1; 8 nucleotides align to TRBD2. The trim removed 6 bases at V and 6 bases at J, leaving 8 bases unmatched. Germline CDR1 is SGHRS and CDR2 is YFSETQ. The CDR3 runs to 14 residues. CDR3 sequence: CASTRTSRVNEQFF. The DNA of the CDR3 is TGCGCCAGCACCCGGACTAGCAGGGTCAATGAGCAGTTCTTC.

Details on this clonotype: A much more abundant neighbour one base away suggests this may be a read error. V gene TRBV2 combines with J gene TRBJ2-7; D ambiguous. Germline values: CDR1 SNHLY, CDR2 FYNNEI. This CDR3 has 10 amino acids. The germline V and J ends were trimmed by 7 bases and 0 bases, with 1 base remaining between them. The CDR3 DNA is TGTGCCAGCATCTCCTACGAGCAGTACTTC. It codes for CASISYEQYF.